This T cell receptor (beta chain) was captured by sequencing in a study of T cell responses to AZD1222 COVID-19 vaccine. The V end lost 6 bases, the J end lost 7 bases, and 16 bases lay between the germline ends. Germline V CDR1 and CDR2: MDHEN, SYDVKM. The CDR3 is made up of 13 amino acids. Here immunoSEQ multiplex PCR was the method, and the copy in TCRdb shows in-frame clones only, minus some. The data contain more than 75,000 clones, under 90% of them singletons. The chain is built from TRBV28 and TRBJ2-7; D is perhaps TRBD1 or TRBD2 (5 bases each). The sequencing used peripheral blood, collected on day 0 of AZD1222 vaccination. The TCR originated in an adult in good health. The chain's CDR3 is CASSPPGPREQYF. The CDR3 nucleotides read TGTGCCAGCAGCCCACCGGGACCGAGGGAGCAGTACTTC.